Reported below is one T cell receptor beta chain. What it recognizes is unknown. The data stem from a study of T cells in Graves' hyperthyroidism and ophthalmopathy. Any patient presenting with uncontrolled infection, other autoimmune disease, pregnancy or lactation was left out. It was RNA transcripts that yielded the amplified TCR beta CDR3 regions. Carried out on the TCR CDR3, a first-round RT-PCR used the HTBI primer set. TCRdb fed the multiplex PCR reads into MiXCR, producing one record per CDR3 protein. The repertoire holds 490,000 or so distinct CDR3 sequences, 35% to 50% seen once, with about two fifths in the top ten. Germline CDR1 is MGHDK and CDR2 is SYGVNS. The CDR3 contains 12 residues. V lost 0 bases to trimming and J lost 6 bases, with 6 bases between them. General study findings and limits: Ophthalmopathy, which appeared later, was predicted by the model a median about 5.9 months before onset.

The chain employs TRBV25-1 and TRBJ2-7, with D unresolved. Sequencing was done on a sample of peripheral blood or thyroid tissue (not recorded which). This clonotype was sampled from an adult woman with Graves' disease, either hyperthyroidism or ophthalmopathy (not recorded which). CDR3 in amino acids: CASSEYNAEQYF. The CDR3 DNA reads TGTGCCAGCAGTGAATATAACGCCGAGCAGTACTTC.